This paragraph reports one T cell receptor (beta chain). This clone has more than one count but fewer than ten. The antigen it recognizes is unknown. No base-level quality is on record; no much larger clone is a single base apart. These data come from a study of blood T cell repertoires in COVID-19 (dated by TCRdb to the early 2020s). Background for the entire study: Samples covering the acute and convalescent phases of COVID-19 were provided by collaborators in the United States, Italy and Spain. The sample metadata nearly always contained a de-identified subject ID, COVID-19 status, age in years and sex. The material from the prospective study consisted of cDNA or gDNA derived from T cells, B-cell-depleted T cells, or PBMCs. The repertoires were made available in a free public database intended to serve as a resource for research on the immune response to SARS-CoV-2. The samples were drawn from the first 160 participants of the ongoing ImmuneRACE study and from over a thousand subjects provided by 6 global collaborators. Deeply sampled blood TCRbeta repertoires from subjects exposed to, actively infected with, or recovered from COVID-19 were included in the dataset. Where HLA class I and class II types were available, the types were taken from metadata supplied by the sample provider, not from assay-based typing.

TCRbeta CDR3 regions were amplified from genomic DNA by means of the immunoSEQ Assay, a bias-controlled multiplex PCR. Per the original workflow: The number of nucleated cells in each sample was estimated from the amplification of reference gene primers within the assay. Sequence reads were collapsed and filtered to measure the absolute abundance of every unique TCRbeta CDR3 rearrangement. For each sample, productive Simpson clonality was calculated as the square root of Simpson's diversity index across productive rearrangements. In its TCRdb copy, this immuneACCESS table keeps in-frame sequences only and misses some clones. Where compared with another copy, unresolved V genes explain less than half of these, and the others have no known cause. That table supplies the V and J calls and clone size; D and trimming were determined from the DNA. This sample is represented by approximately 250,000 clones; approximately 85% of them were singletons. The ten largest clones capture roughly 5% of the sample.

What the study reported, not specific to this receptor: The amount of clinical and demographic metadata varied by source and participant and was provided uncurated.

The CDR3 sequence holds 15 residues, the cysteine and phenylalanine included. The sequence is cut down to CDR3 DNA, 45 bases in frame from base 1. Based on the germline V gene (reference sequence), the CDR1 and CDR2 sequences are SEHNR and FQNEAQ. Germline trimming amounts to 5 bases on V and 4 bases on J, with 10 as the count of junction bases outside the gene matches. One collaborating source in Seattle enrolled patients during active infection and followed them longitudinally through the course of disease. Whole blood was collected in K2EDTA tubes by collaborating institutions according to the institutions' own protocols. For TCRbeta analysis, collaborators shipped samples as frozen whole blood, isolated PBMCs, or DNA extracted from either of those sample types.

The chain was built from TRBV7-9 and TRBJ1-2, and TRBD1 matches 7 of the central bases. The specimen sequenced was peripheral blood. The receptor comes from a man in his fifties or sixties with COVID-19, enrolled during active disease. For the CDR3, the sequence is CASSPTGAGGYGYTF. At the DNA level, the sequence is TGTGCCAGCAGCCCAACAGGGGCGGGAGGCTATGGCTACACCTTC.